This is a list of T cell receptor beta chains from one sample in a study of blood T cell repertoires in COVID-19. Here immunoSEQ multiplex PCR was the method, and the copy in TCRdb shows in-frame clones only, minus some. The sample lists roughly 380,000 clones, roughly 84% seen once, with approximately 3% in the top ten. Sequenced input: PBMCs or T cells enriched from blood (not recorded which). The source is a woman aged 25 to 45 who had recovered from COVID-19. CDR3s include the opening cysteine and the closing phenylalanine or tryptophan. Expanded clones get a size class; other rows say once, few or many, or leave the size out.

clone_size	v_call	j_call	cdr3_aa
NA	TRBV6-2/TRBV6-3	TRBJ2-1	CASSYSGNYNEQFF
NA	TRBV6-5	TRBJ1-2	CASSPQGLYGYTF
few	TRBV27	TRBJ1-4	CATMGQGNEKLFF
NA	TRBV28	TRBJ1-5	CASSSRTGPNQPQHF
NA	TRBV28	TRBJ1-5	CASSSDRLVMLQHF
NA	TRBV18	TRBJ1-3	CASSDPTGIANTIYF
once	TRBV27	TRBJ1-6	CASSLGTGLLNSPLHF
NA	TRBV27	TRBJ1-5	CASSFINQPQHF
NA	TRBV7-9	TRBJ2-7	CASSYAGTSEIGQYF
NA	TRBV24-1	TRBJ2-2	CATSEPITGELFF
NA	TRBV2	TRBJ2-3	CASRLLSSTDTQYF
NA	TRBV19	TRBJ2-2	CASSISTGFGELFF
once	TRBV28	TRBJ1-6	CATQLAIGHNSPLHF
NA	TRBV3-1/TRBV3-2	TRBJ1-2	CASSQEGGWYGYTF
NA	TRBV10-3	TRBJ2-2	CAISRQGPNTGELFF
NA	TRBV28	TRBJ2-5	CASSSDQETQYF
few	TRBV29-1	TRBJ2-1	CSVTSAYYNEQFF
NA	TRBV27	TRBJ2-2	CASSMTDNTGELFF
once	TRBV2	TRBJ1-1	CASGVGADTEAFF
NA	TRBV3-1/TRBV3-2	TRBJ1-1	CASSLSSAGTEAFF
once	TRBV5-8	TRBJ1-5	CATQRGLVGNQPQHF
NA	TRBV5-1	TRBJ1-1	CASSSLQGMNTEAFF
NA	TRBV6-5	TRBJ1-3	CASSYRQGTGNTIYF
NA	TRBV10-3	TRBJ1-2	CAISETTGGFYGYTF
NA	TRBV27	TRBJ2-1	CASSLNLVGYSYNEQFF
NA	TRBV7-9	TRBJ1-1	CASSLGTGRYTEAFF
NA	TRBV7-9	TRBJ1-4	CASSLEEGWEKLFF